This T cell receptor beta chain is from a study of T-cell memory formation after mild COVID-19. In the study overall: TCR clusters were mostly confined to one donor each. Whole-study results and caveats: Contracting CD4+ clones lay largely in CM and EM, with CD8+ ones residing in EMRA. Memory cells collected pre-infection included some clones that later responded, suggesting cross-reactive memory joined.

As concerns this clonotype: Its antigen is unidentified.

The V gene's germline CDR1 is SGHTA and CDR2 FQGNSA. V was shortened by 3 bases and J by 5 bases, with 9 bases between the two germline ends. The CDR3 is made up of 13 amino acids. Researchers used 5'RACE with constant-segment primers to make TCR alpha and TCR beta cDNA libraries that carry sample barcodes and UMIs. In TCRdb, the 5' RACE reads were re-called with MiXCR into one record per CDR3 protein. The table lists 130,000 to 150,000 distinct CDR3 sequences, 19% of them singletons. The sequence derives from an adult woman who had mild COVID-19 (a few samples of this study predate the infection). Cell type and time point are not known. The source material was PBMCs or a T cell subset sorted from them (not recorded which). This chain connects TRBV7-2 to TRBJ2-3; no reliable D call. The CDR3 sequence is CASSLGSRDTQYF. In nucleotides, the CDR3 is TGTGCCAGCAGCTTGGGAAGCCGAGATACGCAGTATTTT.